The 17 T cell receptor beta chains below were found in one sample sequenced in a study of shared clonotypes between healthy human individuals. Libraries were prepared by immunoSEQ multiplex PCR; TCRdb keeps only in-frame clonotypes and omits some of them. The sample carries roughly 2.4 million clones, 90% to 97% recorded once. The sequencing sample was made of naive CD4+ T cells sorted from blood. Subset in this sample: CD45RA+ positively selected. These receptors were collected from a man aged 18-30 years in good health.

The J gene is TRBJ1-5, the V gene TRBV19, with TRBD1 as a possible D gene (5 bases). Trimming stripped 2 bases from V and 1 base from J, with 15 bases between. The CDR3 runs to 17 residues. Germline V gene lookup returns CDR1 LNHDA and CDR2 SQIVND (reference sequence). CDR3 in DNA: TGTGCCAGTAGTATAAGTGGGGTCCGGGACAGCAATCAGCCCCAGCATTTT. It yields the protein CASSISGVRDSNQPQHF.

This chain connects TRBV6-5 to TRBJ1-2; D gene unclear. CDR3 length: 13 amino acids. Germline V gene sequence: CDR1 MNHEY, CDR2 SVGAGI. The V end was cut by 5 bases, the J end by 4 bases, with 11 bases between. The CDR3 sequence: CASSQLNSYGYTF. The DNA of the CDR3 is TGTGCCAGCAGTCAATTAAACAGCTATGGCTACACCTTC.

This clone has only one observation. The chain employs TRBV18 and TRBJ1-1; 7 bases match TRBD1. The germline CDR1 and CDR2 sequences are KGHSH and LQKENI. This CDR3 spans 15 amino acids. The ends lost 5 bases at V and 6 bases at J; junction bases unmatched: 12. The CDR3 DNA follows: TGTGCCAGCTCAGATAGACAGGGAGAGCTCGCTGAAGCTTTCTTT. This codes for CASSDRQGELAEAFF.

Remarks on this clone: The same CDR3 can be traced to other DNA sequences in this sample. V and J are TRBV6-5 and TRBJ1-2; 7 nucleotides line up with TRBD1. Germline V gene lookup returns CDR1 MNHEY and CDR2 SVGAGI. V gave up 6 bases and J gave up 7 bases; unmatched junction bases: 8. This CDR3 has 13 residues. The CDR3 DNA sequence: TGTGCCAGCAGAAGACAGGGCGCAGGTGGCTACACCTTC. Protein sequence: CASRRQGAGGYTF.

This sequence joins TRBV9 and TRBJ2-7; 10 bases match TRBD1. Per the germline V gene, CDR1 is SGDLS and CDR2 is YYNGEE. V lost 2 bases and J lost 5; bases outside the gene matches: 10. The length of the CDR3 is 16 residues. In DNA, the CDR3 is TGTGCCAGCAGCGTCTCATCCGGGACAGGGGTCCACGAGCAGTACTTC. It translates to CASSVSSGTGVHEQYF. Full variable domain (missing parts from reference TRBV9 and TRBJ2-7): DSGVTQTPKHLITATGQRVTLRCSPRSGDLSVYWYQQSLDQGLQFLIQYYNGEERAKGNILERFSAQQFPDLHSELNLSSLELGDSALYFCASSVSSGTGVHEQYFGPGTRLTVT.

The V gene is TRBV19, the J gene TRBJ2-1, with a weak D call TRBD1 (5 bases). The V end lost 7 bases, the J end lost 0 bases, and 16 bases lay between the germline ends. Germline values: CDR1 LNHDA, CDR2 SQIVND (reference sequence). CDR3 size: 16 residues. The CDR3 DNA reads as TGTGCCAGTACAGGGAAGGGTACTTACTCCTACAATGAGCAGTTCTTC. It codes for CASTGKGTYSYNEQFF.

V usage is TRBV7-9 and J usage is TRBJ2-3; 7 nucleotides line up with TRBD1. The V gene's germline CDR1 is SEHNR and CDR2 FQNEAQ (reference sequence). The CDR3 sequence is 14 residues long. Germline trimming cut 5 bases from V and 4 bases from J; bases unmatched to any gene: 6. The CDR3 spells CASSRDREPDTQYF. Here the CDR3 DNA reads TGTGCCAGCAGCAGAGACAGGGAACCAGATACGCAGTATTTT.

The V and J genes are TRBV11-1 and TRBJ2-7; D uncertain. Germline lookup yields CDR1 SGHAT and CDR2 FQDESV (reference sequence). This CDR3 has 12 amino acids. V shed 0 bases and J shed 3 bases, with 3 bases lying between them. This CDR3 reads CASSLARYEQYF. The CDR3 coding sequence is TGTGCCAGCAGCTTAGCACGCTACGAGCAGTACTTC.

This chain connects TRBV7-2 to TRBJ1-3; 8 bases align to TRBD1. The V segment lost 5 bases and the J segment 7 bases; nucleotides outside the gene matches: 13. Germline CDR1 is SGHTA and CDR2 is FQGNSA. The CDR3 loop spans 16 amino acids. CDR3 residues: CASSPTNTGTGNTIYF. The DNA of the CDR3 is TGTGCCAGCAGCCCGACTAATACCGGGACAGGCAACACCATATATTTT.

This clone showed up just a few times. Other DNA sequences in this sample translate to the same CDR3. The CDR3 DNA sequence: TGTGCCAGCAGTGGACAGGCTAGCAATCAGCCCCAGCATTTT. Residues: CASSGQASNQPQHF. The chain combines TRBV6-1 with TRBJ1-5; D is possibly TRBD1 (6 bases). This CDR3 comprises 14 residues. Germline values: CDR1 MNHNS, CDR2 SASEGT. V lost 4 bases and J lost 0, with 7 bases in between.

The chain links TRBV18 to TRBJ2-6, with TRBD1 identical over 11 bases. J gave up 4 bases and V 7 bases, and 9 bases lay outside the gene matches. Germline-derived CDR1 and CDR2 are KGHSH and LQKENI. CDR3 size: 17 residues. The CDR3 coding sequence is TGTGCCAGCTACCGCGGACAGGGGGCATTAGGGGCCAACGTCCTGACTTTC. Its translation is CASYRGQGALGANVLTF.

The chain employs TRBV27 and TRBJ1-3, with 9 bases aligning to TRBD1. The V gene's germline CDR1 is MNHEY and CDR2 SMNVEV (reference sequence). The CDR3 runs to 13 residues. V was clipped by 11 bases and J by 3 bases; unmatched bases: 5. As DNA, the CDR3 is TGTGCCCGCTACAGGGGGCTTGGAAACACCATATATTTT. Encoded protein: CARYRGLGNTIYF.

About this clone: This same CDR3 is encoded by further DNA sequences in the sample. The chain is built from TRBV28 and TRBJ2-7; 10 bases map to TRBD1. The germline V gene has CDR1 MDHEN and CDR2 SYDVKM. V lost 5 bases, J lost 1 base, and 5 bases stayed unmatched. The CDR3 covers 15 residues. CDR3 in DNA: TGTGCCAGCAGTACACCGGGACAGGGGTCCTACGAGCAGTACTTC. Protein product: CASSTPGQGSYEQYF.

The rearrangement uses TRBV11-2 and TRBJ1-6; D ambiguous. Germline V CDR1 and CDR2: SGHAT, FQNNGV. This CDR3 comprises 17 residues. The V end lost 4 bases, the J end lost 2 bases, and 15 bases lay between the germline ends. This chain's CDR3 is CASSSQGPGAYNSPLHF. The DNA of the CDR3 is TGTGCCAGCAGCTCCCAAGGCCCAGGAGCCTATAATTCACCCCTCCACTTT.

V is TRBV5-4 and J is TRBJ1-4; 10 bases align to TRBD1. Germline values: CDR1 SGHNT, CDR2 YYREEE (reference sequence). The CDR3 covers 17 residues. With V trimmed by 4 bases and J by 0 bases, 6 bases remained unmatched. The CDR3 nucleotides are TGTGCCAGCAGCCGAGCTGGGACAGGGGCAACTAATGAAAAACTGTTTTTT. Translating gives CASSRAGTGATNEKLFF.

V and J are TRBV7-9 and TRBJ2-5, with a weak D call TRBD1 (7 bases). This CDR3 has 16 amino acids. Germline loops: CDR1 SEHNR, CDR2 FQNEAQ (reference sequence). With 5 bases removed from V and 3 bases from J, the gap between germline ends came to 19 bases. CDR3 amino acids: CASSARQGWREETQYF. The CDR3 region has the DNA TGTGCCAGCAGCGCCCGACAGGGATGGAGGGAAGAGACCCAGTACTTC.

The J gene is TRBJ2-1, the V gene TRBV6-6; 11 bases line up with TRBD1. This CDR3 has 14 amino acids. CDR1 and CDR2 from the germline V gene are MNHNY and SVGAGI (reference sequence). The junction had 4 bases not matched to a gene; V was cut back by 2 bases and J by 10 bases. This CDR3 is CASSYPGTGGEQFF. CDR3 coding DNA: TGTGCCAGCAGTTACCCCGGGACAGGGGGGGAGCAGTTCTTC.